The clone carrying this T cell receptor beta chain came up many times. TCRdb re-derived calls from the reads in MiXCR, one entry per CDR3 protein. Of hundreds of thousands of distinct CDR3 sequences listed, over 15% are singletons. With 2 bases removed from V and 9 bases from J, the gap between germline ends came to 8 bases. This CDR3 is built from 13 residues. The sample comes from a study of T cell repertoires in cytomegalovirus infection. Sequences were obtained from PBMCs. The V and J genes are TRBV12-3 or TRBV12-4 and TRBJ1-6; TRBD1 might be the D (5 bases). This clonotype was sampled from a human donor in good health (CMV status not recorded). Some clones in this sample may be carry-over from other donors' samples. CDR3 DNA: TGTGCCAGCAGTTTACAGGGCAGTTCACCCCTCCACTTT. Translation gives CASSLQGSSPLHF.